This T cell receptor (beta chain) appears in the sequencing data of a study of response to subunit inactivated influenza vaccine. Trimming shortened V by 5 bases and J by 2 bases, and 12 bases separated the two germline ends. This CDR3 spans 14 amino acids. The germline V gene has CDR1 SGHAT and CDR2 FQNNGV. TCRdb used MiXCR to reprocess the RT-PCR reads, holding one entry per CDR3 protein. The data contain roughly 570,000 distinct CDR3 sequences, around 15% of them singletons. There are many counts of this clonotype. The chain has TRBV11-2 and TRBJ2-5; D may be TRBD1 (6 bases). The receptor was derived from a man aged 45-60 years who received an inactivated influenza vaccine. The material sequenced was PBMCs from blood, taken 11 to 12 days after vaccination. CDR3 sequence reads: CASSNLRGQETQYF. The CDR3 nucleotides are TGTGCCAGCAGCAACCTGAGGGGGCAAGAGACCCAGTACTTC.